This TCR beta chain derives from a study of early T cells in non-severe SARS-CoV-2 infection (dated by TCRdb to 2020 to 2023). Regarding the research as a whole: Bulk RNA from unsorted whole blood was used for TCR sequencing, so alpha and beta chains could not be paired. General conclusions and limits of the study: Matching against VDJdb was skewed toward anti-spike CD8 responses, likely underestimated virus-specific expansions, and missed private and CD4 specificities.

The library was built by means of 5' RACE. Sequencing used a NextSeq 500. To correct for sequencing error and PCR bias, the TCR library protocol tagged individual cDNA molecules with unique molecular identifiers. Both TCR alpha and beta chains were sequenced, and tight co-correlation was observed between alpha and beta sequence abundances in each sample. Per the source publication's procedure: V gene, J gene and CDR3 annotation of TCR sequences was performed with Decombinator V4. TCRs were defined as expanded if a significant change between any two time points was detected under a Poisson model with p below 0.0001. TCR abundances were normalised to the total number of TCRs sequenced in each sample and reported as counts per million. TRAV1-2 paired with TRAJ12, TRAJ20 or TRAJ33 defined MAIT TCRs, while TRAV10 paired with TRAJ18 defined iNKT TCRs. VDJdb, accessed 1 November 2021, was searched for CMV, EBV and SARS-CoV-2 annotated TCRs, excluding TCRs annotated for multiple antigens. TCRdb ran its own pipeline on the public reads, namely fastp trimming at Q25 and MiXCR clone calling, and kept in-frame beta chains. CDR3 protein duplicates are merged, each entry listing the most common genes and DNA. TCRdb's processing, not the authors', yielded these V and J calls. The sample contains 56,000 or so distinct CDR3 sequences, approximately 8% of them found a single time. The top ten clones comprise 3.5% to 4.5% of the sample.

This clonotype showed up just a few times. Its recognized antigen is unknown. There are no base qualities to consult, and no much larger clone falls within one base. The germline V gene (reference sequence) yields MNHNY for CDR1 and SVGAGI for CDR2. From its cysteine to its phenylalanine, the CDR3 spans 15 amino acids. CDR3 DNA is the only sequence kept; it has 45 bases, read in frame from the first base. Trimming removed 2 bases from V and 2 bases from J; the gene matches leave 4 bases unexplained. Set within a cohort of healthcare workers in London, UK, this nested case-control study involved weekly PCR testing of nasopharyngeal swabs along with blood sampling. Healthcare workers were recruited between 23 and 31 March 2020, during the week of the UK lockdown, and were followed weekly for up to about 15 weeks.

The sequenced sample consisted of whole blood. The sequence joins TRBV6-6 to TRBJ2-7, with 9 bases in between that match TRBD2. The TCR comes from an adult who was a healthcare worker with PCR-confirmed SARS-CoV-2 infection or an uninfected control (not recorded which). The CDR3 reads CASSYSLAGAYEQYF. The DNA sequence is given as TGTGCCAGCAGTTACAGCTTAGCGGGAGCCTACGAGCAGTACTTC.